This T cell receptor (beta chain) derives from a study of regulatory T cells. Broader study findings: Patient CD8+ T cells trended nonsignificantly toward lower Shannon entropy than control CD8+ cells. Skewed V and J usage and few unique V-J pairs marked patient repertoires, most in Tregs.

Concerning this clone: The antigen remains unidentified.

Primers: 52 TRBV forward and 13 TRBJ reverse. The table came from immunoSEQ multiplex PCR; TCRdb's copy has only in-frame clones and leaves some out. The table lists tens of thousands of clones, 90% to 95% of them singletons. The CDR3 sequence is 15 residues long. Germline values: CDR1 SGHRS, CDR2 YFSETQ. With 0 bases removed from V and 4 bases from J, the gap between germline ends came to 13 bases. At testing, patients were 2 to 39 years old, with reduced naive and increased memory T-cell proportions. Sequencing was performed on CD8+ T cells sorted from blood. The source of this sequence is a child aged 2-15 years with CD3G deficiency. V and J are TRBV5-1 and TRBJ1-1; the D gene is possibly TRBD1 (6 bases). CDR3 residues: CASSLGGLGATEAFF. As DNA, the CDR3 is TGCGCCAGCAGCTTGGGGGGGCTTGGGGCCACTGAAGCTTTCTTT.